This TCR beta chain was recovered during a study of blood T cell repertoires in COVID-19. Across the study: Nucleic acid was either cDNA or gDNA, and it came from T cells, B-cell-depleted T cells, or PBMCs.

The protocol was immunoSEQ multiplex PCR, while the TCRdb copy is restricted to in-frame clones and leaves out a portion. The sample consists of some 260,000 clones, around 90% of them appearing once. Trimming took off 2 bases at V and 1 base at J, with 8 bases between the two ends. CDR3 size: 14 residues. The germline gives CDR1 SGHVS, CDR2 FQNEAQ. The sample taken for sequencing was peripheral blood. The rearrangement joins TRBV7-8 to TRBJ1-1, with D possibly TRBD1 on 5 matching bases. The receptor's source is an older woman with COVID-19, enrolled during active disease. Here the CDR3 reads CASSLNTGNTEAFF. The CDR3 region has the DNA TGTGCCAGCAGCTTAAATACAGGGAACACTGAAGCTTTCTTT.